These 12 T cell receptor beta chains originate from one sample sequenced in a study of cytomegalovirus exposure and HLA in healthy donors. The PCR contained 60 Vbeta and 13 Jbeta primers. Libraries were prepared by immunoSEQ multiplex PCR; TCRdb keeps only in-frame clonotypes and omits some of them. The sample consists of around 140,000 clones, 75% to 90% of them appearing once. Specimen: PBMCs. These receptors were collected from a man aged 35 to 55 in good health and CMV-seronegative.

The V call is TRBV6-6, the J call TRBJ1-3; a possible D gene is TRBD1 (5 bases). Looked up from germline, CDR1 is MNHNY and CDR2 is SVGAGI (reference sequence). There are 16 residues in the CDR3. V was clipped by 4 bases and J by 0 bases, with 13 bases between them. The CDR3: CASSWPSGFSGNTIYF. CDR3 in DNA: TGTGCCAGCAGTTGGCCTTCAGGGTTCTCTGGAAACACCATATATTTT.

This chain uses TRBV2 with TRBJ1-5; 7 nucleotides agree with TRBD1. Trimming at V came to 6 bases and at J to 2 bases, leaving 4 bases not matched to a gene. Germline V gene sequence: CDR1 SNHLY, CDR2 FYNNEI. This CDR3 is 14 amino acids long. CDR3 amino acids: CASSRGTGNQPQHF. The CDR3 DNA is TGTGCCAGCAGCAGGGGGACAGGCAATCAGCCCCAGCATTTT.

V usage is TRBV18 and J usage is TRBJ1-1; TRBD1 agrees at 10 bases. This CDR3 contains 15 residues. Germline loops: CDR1 KGHSH, CDR2 LQKENI. V was clipped by 3 bases and J by 1 base; unmatched bases: 2. The CDR3 DNA reads as TGTGCCAGCTCACCCGGGACAGGGGAGAACACTGAAGCTTTCTTT. As protein: CASSPGTGENTEAFF.

V gene TRBV6-5 combines with J gene TRBJ1-2, with D perhaps TRBD1 (6 bases). Between the trimmed V and J ends, which lost 6 bases and 7 bases, there was a span of 15 bases. Per the germline V gene, CDR1 is MNHEY and CDR2 is SVGAGI. This CDR3 spans 13 amino acids. Written as DNA, the CDR3 is TGTGCCAGCAGAACTACAGGGTCCTTTGGCTACACCTTC. This gives the protein CASRTTGSFGYTF.

This chain connects TRBV7-6 to TRBJ1-1, with 9 bases matching TRBD1. Germline V gene lookup returns CDR1 SGHVS and CDR2 FNYEAQ. Trimming cost V 1 base and J 0 bases; bases outside gene matches: 9. The CDR3 extends over 18 amino acids. The DNA for the CDR3 is TGTGCCAGCAGCTTAGAGATGAGGGACAGGGACATGAACACTGAAGCTTTCTTT. This translates into CASSLEMRDRDMNTEAFF.

This clone was detected only once. V usage is TRBV9 and J usage is TRBJ2-3; maybe TRBD2 (5 bases). CDR3 length: 14 amino acids. Germline V gene lookup returns CDR1 SGDLS and CDR2 YYNGEE. Trimming removed 4 bases at V and 4 bases at J, with 13 bases between. The DNA of the CDR3 is TGTGCCAGCAGCCCGGACTCCTCCCCAGATACGCAGTATTTT. Translation gives CASSPDSSPDTQYF. Together with reference TRBV9 and TRBJ2-3, the CDR3 gives the full variable domain: DSGVTQTPKHLITATGQRVTLRCSPRSGDLSVYWYQQSLDQGLQFLIQYYNGEERAKGNILERFSAQQFPDLHSELNLSSLELGDSALYFCASSPDSSPDTQYFGPGTRLTVL.

The chain recombines TRBV4-1 with TRBJ2-5; 9 bases align to TRBD2. Germline V gene data show CDR1 as MGHRA and CDR2 as YSYEKL. V gave up 4 bases and J gave up 5 bases; unmatched junction bases: 8. This CDR3 spans 15 amino acids. This CDR3 reads CASSLRRLAGETQYF. The CDR3 nucleotides read TGCGCCAGCAGCCTTAGACGCCTAGCGGGGGAGACCCAGTACTTC.

This chain links TRBV5-1 with TRBJ2-7; TRBD1 matches 7 bases. Germline V gives CDR1 SGHRS, CDR2 YFSETQ. The J segment lost 3 bases and the V segment lost 3 bases, leaving 3 bases of the junction unmatched. The CDR3 is 13 residues long. As DNA, the CDR3 is TGCGCCAGCAGCTCATGGGACAGCTACGAGCAGTACTTC. Protein product: CASSSWDSYEQYF.

The chain recombines TRBV19 with TRBJ2-5, with D tentatively TRBD2 (5 bases). From germline, CDR1 is LNHDA and CDR2 SQIVND (reference sequence). This CDR3 has 15 amino acids. The V and J ends lost 0 bases and 5 bases respectively, with 13 bases between them. The CDR3 is CASSIDRGSEETQYF. The CDR3, as DNA: TGTGCCAGTAGTATAGATCGAGGGAGTGAGGAGACCCAGTACTTC. The entire variable domain, with the rest obtained from reference TRBV19 and TRBJ2-5, is as follows: DGGITQSPKYLFRKEGQNVTLSCEQNLNHDAMYWYRQDPGQGLRLIYYSQIVNDFQKGDIAEGYSVSREKKESFPLTVTSAQKNPTAFYLCASSIDRGSEETQYFGPGTRLLVL.

This chain joins TRBV29-1 and TRBJ1-2, with 9 bases that match TRBD1. CDR1 and CDR2 (germline): SQVTM, ANQGSEA. Losses at the gene ends were 7 bases for V and 4 bases for J; bases not matched to a gene: 4. The CDR3 is made up of 12 amino acids. As DNA, the CDR3 is TGCAGCGCACAGGGACAGGGCTATGGCTACACCTTC. Translated: CSAQGQGYGYTF.

The chain uses TRBV5-6 and TRBJ2-3; 7 bases agree with TRBD1. V trimming: 4 bases; J trimming: 0 bases; junction bases outside the gene matches: 2. Germline CDR1 is SGHDT and CDR2 is YYEEEE. The length of the CDR3 is 14 residues. CDR3 residues: CASSGDRSTDTQYF. The CDR3 DNA sequence: TGTGCCAGCAGCGGGGACAGAAGCACAGATACGCAGTATTTT.

This clone was counted between two and nine times. The chain carries TRBV6-1 and TRBJ2-2, with 7 positions matching TRBD2. V lost 6 bases and J lost 4; bases outside the gene matches: 8. The CDR3 consists of 15 residues. Germline-derived CDR1 and CDR2 are MNHNS and SASEGT. DNA of the CDR3: TGTGCCAGCAGCCCTACGGGGGGTGGCACCGGGGAGCTGTTTTTT. Translation gives CASSPTGGGTGELFF.